The 22 T cell receptor beta chains reported below all come from one sample, sequenced in a study of T-cell reconstitution after alpha-beta-depleted transplantation in children. TCRbeta library construction was performed incorporating unique molecular identifiers. A single record per CDR3 protein comes from TCRdb applying MiXCR to the PCR reads. Of about 980,000 distinct CDR3 sequences listed, about 29% are singletons. The source was PBMCs, mostly from graft donor cells, collected 360 days after TCRalphabeta/CD19-depleted stem cell transplant. The receptors were sampled from a boy under three years old who had a stem cell transplant for SCID, so the T cells may come from the graft donor.

This clonotype was seen a few times. This chain connects TRBV7-6 to TRBJ2-1, with 7 bases aligning to TRBD2. Germline-derived CDR1 and CDR2 are SGHVS and FNYEAQ. This CDR3 contains 11 residues. The J segment lost 10 bases and the V segment lost 5 bases, leaving 2 bases of the junction unmatched. The CDR3: CASSNGREQFF. As DNA, the CDR3 is TGTGCCAGCAGCAACGGGAGGGAGCAGTTCTTC.

The chain carries TRBV12-3 or TRBV12-4 and TRBJ2-1, with D possibly TRBD1 on 5 matching bases. The germline V and J ends were trimmed by 1 base and 7 bases, with 14 bases remaining between them. The CDR3 is 15 residues long. CDR3 loop: CASSLDQNRRNEQFF. CDR3 in DNA: TGTGCCAGCAGTTTAGACCAGAACAGGCGAAATGAGCAGTTCTTC.

The rearrangement links TRBV20-1 to TRBJ2-1; D perhaps matches TRBD1 (6 bases). Germline assignment: CDR1 DFQATT and CDR2 SNEGSKA (reference sequence). V dropped 2 bases and J dropped 6 bases, with 11 bases sitting between them. This CDR3 is 13 amino acids long. This CDR3 is CSARPGQSNEQFF. The CDR3 bases are TGCAGTGCTAGACCCGGACAGAGCAATGAGCAGTTCTTC.

The chain joins TRBV20-1 to TRBJ2-2; D not resolved. Trimming stripped 2 bases from V and 5 bases from J, with 12 bases between. The CDR3 is 14 residues long. The germline CDR1 and CDR2 sequences are DFQATT and SNEGSKA (reference sequence). CDR3 region: CSARSPPWTGELFF. The CDR3 bases are TGCAGTGCTAGAAGCCCCCCATGGACCGGGGAGCTGTTTTTT.

This chain joins TRBV28 and TRBJ1-6; 9 bases align to TRBD1. The ends lost 4 bases at V and 7 bases at J; junction bases unmatched: 5. Germline values: CDR1 MDHEN, CDR2 SYDVKM. The CDR3 has 15 amino acids. The CDR3: CASSSPGTGNSPLHF. The CDR3 region has the DNA TGTGCCAGCAGTTCCCCCGGGACAGGGAATTCACCCCTCCACTTT.

Only a few counts were recorded for this clonotype. This chain joins TRBV18 and TRBJ2-7; no firm D call. Germline V gene sequence: CDR1 KGHSH, CDR2 LQKENI. Deletions cut 4 bases from V and 2 bases from J, with 6 bases between. The CDR3 runs to 12 residues. CDR3: CASSRNPYEQYF. The DNA of the CDR3 is TGTGCCAGCTCACGCAACCCCTACGAGCAGTACTTC. Supplemented by reference TRBV18 and TRBJ2-7, the full variable domain reads NAGVMQNPRHLVRRRGQEARLRCSPMKGHSHVYWYRQLPEEGLKFMVYLQKENIIDESGMPKERFSAEFPKEGPSILRIQQVVRGDSAAYFCASSRNPYEQYFGPGTRLTVT.

J is TRBJ2-3 and V is TRBV27, with 9 bases matching TRBD1. Germline values: CDR1 MNHEY, CDR2 SMNVEV (reference sequence). With V trimmed by 5 bases and J by 5 bases, 8 bases remained unmatched. The CDR3 sequence is 15 residues long. The CDR3 here is CASSLSTGGLDTQYF. CDR3 in DNA: TGTGCCAGCAGTCTCTCGACAGGGGGGTTAGATACGCAGTATTTT.

This chain joins TRBV25-1 and TRBJ2-6; tentatively, D is TRBD1 (5 bases). Germline loops: CDR1 MGHDK, CDR2 SYGVNS. The CDR3 sequence is 16 residues long. Trimming removed 4 bases from V and 5 bases from J, with 15 bases in between. The CDR3 DNA sequence: TGTGCCAGCAGTGGACAGTCGTACCCCTGGGCCAACGTCCTGACTTTC. It yields the protein CASSGQSYPWANVLTF.

This sequence joins TRBV12-3 or TRBV12-4 and TRBJ1-5; D may be TRBD1 (5 bases). The CDR3 totals 15 residues. The V end was cut by 5 bases, the J end by 3 bases, with 14 bases between. Here the CDR3 reads CASSSLGQLNQPQHF. The CDR3 DNA reads TGTGCCAGCAGTAGCCTGGGGCAGCTCAATCAGCCCCAGCATTTT.

V gene TRBV4-2 combines with J gene TRBJ2-5, with D perhaps being TRBD1 or TRBD2 (5 bases each). V lost 0 bases to trimming and J lost 6 bases, with 17 bases between them. Germline V gene data show CDR1 as LGHNA and CDR2 as YNFKEQ. This CDR3 has 16 residues. The CDR3 nucleotides are TGTGCCAGCAGCCAAGATTTAGGGACCTGGGAAAAGACCCAGTACTTC. This codes for CASSQDLGTWEKTQYF.

Only a few counts were recorded for this clonotype. CDR3 sequence: CSARAPGTRSYEQYF. CDR3 sequence (DNA): TGCAGTGCTAGAGCCCCCGGGACTAGGAGCTACGAGCAGTACTTC. This chain uses TRBV20-1 with TRBJ2-7, with TRBD2 matching 8 bases. The V gene's germline CDR1 is DFQATT and CDR2 SNEGSKA (reference sequence). The CDR3 sequence is 15 residues long. V shed 1 base, J shed 3 bases, and the junction held 8 bases outside the gene matches.

This clonotype has only a few counts. CDR3 bases: TGTGCCAGCAGAGACCGACAGTTCTATGGCTACACCTTC. It translates to CASRDRQFYGYTF. The chain recombines TRBV2 with TRBJ1-2; possibly TRBD1 for D (5 bases). The CDR3 has 13 amino acids. The ends were cut back, 6 bases at V and 4 bases at J, with 12 bases in the middle. Germline V gene lookup returns CDR1 SNHLY and CDR2 FYNNEI.

The chain employs TRBV6-5 and TRBJ1-2; no clear D. Germline V gene data show CDR1 as MNHEY and CDR2 as SVGAGI. V was shortened by 6 bases and J by 6 bases, with 11 bases between the two germline ends. CDR3 length: 12 amino acids. CDR3: CASSRDKNGYTF. In nucleotides, the CDR3 is TGTGCCAGCAGCCGAGACAAGAATGGCTACACCTTC.

In nucleotides, the CDR3 is TGTGCCACCAAAGTCGTACCCAATGAAAAACTGTTTTTT. The encoded protein is CATKVVPNEKLFF. The genes are TRBV15 and TRBJ1-4; no clear D gene. CDR3 length equals 13 residues. V was shortened by 7 bases and J by 5 bases, with 11 bases between the two germline ends. From germline, CDR1 is LNHNV and CDR2 YYDKDF (reference sequence). Variable domain in full (rest from reference TRBV15 and TRBJ1-4): DAMVIQNPRYQVTQFGKPVTLSCSQTLNHNVMYWYQQKSSQAPKLLFHYYDKDFNNEADTPDNFQSRRPNTSFCFLDIRSPGLGDTAMYLCATKVVPNEKLFFGSGTQLSVL.

This clonotype was recorded a few times. The chain links TRBV24-1 to TRBJ2-3; TRBD1 is a possible D gene (5 bases). CDR1 KGHDR and CDR2 SFDVKD come from the germline V gene. The CDR3 length is 13 residues. With 7 bases removed from V and 2 bases from J, the gap between germline ends came to 9 bases. CDR3 region: CATRDTITDTQYF. The CDR3 DNA reads as TGTGCCACCAGGGACACCATCACAGATACGCAGTATTTT.

The gene calls are TRBV4-2 and TRBJ2-3; TRBD1 matches 7 bases. The V gene's germline CDR1 is LGHNA and CDR2 YNFKEQ. After removal of 3 bases from V and 1 base from J, the junction contained 4 bases not matched to a gene. This CDR3 is built from 15 residues. The CDR3 here is CASSHQTGRTDTQYF. CDR3 sequence (DNA): TGTGCCAGCAGCCACCAGACAGGGCGCACAGATACGCAGTATTTT.

The J gene is TRBJ1-1, the V gene TRBV20-1; no reliable D call. The CDR3 consists of 15 residues. Trimming stripped 5 bases from V and 1 base from J, with 17 bases between. Germline loops: CDR1 DFQATT, CDR2 SNEGSKA (reference sequence). This chain's CDR3 is CSAPGRPYANTEAFF. CDR3 bases: TGCAGTGCTCCTGGGAGACCCTATGCGAACACTGAAGCTTTCTTT.

On this clonotype itself: This may come from a read error, since a much larger clone is one base off. V is TRBV5-1 and J is TRBJ2-7; weak D call: TRBD2 (6 bases). The germline V gene has CDR1 SGHRS and CDR2 YFSETQ. The CDR3 runs to 12 residues. The V end was cut by 3 bases, the J end by 3 bases, with 7 bases between. The CDR3 is CASSSEGYEQYF. The CDR3 region has the DNA TGCGCCAGCAGCTCGGAGGGCTACGAGCAGTACTTC.

V gene TRBV11-2 combines with J gene TRBJ2-4, with D possibly TRBD2 on 6 matching bases. CDR3 length: 18 residues. Germline CDR1 is SGHAT and CDR2 is FQNNGV. V was trimmed by 5 bases and J by 0 bases, leaving 20 bases between them. The CDR3 here is CASSPSRVQGLAKNIQYF. CDR3 sequence (DNA): TGTGCCAGCAGCCCCAGTAGAGTCCAGGGACTAGCCAAAAACATTCAGTACTTC.

The gene calls are TRBV30 and TRBJ2-7, with D hard to call. This CDR3 is built from 11 residues. V was trimmed by 3 bases and J by 3 bases, leaving 6 bases between them. CDR1 and CDR2 from the germline V gene are GTSNPN and SVGIG (reference sequence). CDR3 residues: CAWSPDYEQYF. For the CDR3, the DNA is TGTGCCTGGAGCCCCGACTACGAGCAGTACTTC.

The rearrangement joins TRBV4-3 to TRBJ2-1; D is uncertain. Trimming took 0 bases from V and 0 from J, leaving 3 bases between them. The CDR3 runs to 14 residues. Germline assignment: CDR1 LGHNA and CDR2 YSLEER. CDR3 residues: CASSQDDSYNEQFF. The CDR3 nucleotides are TGCGCCAGCAGCCAAGATGACTCCTACAATGAGCAGTTCTTC.

The rearrangement joins TRBV29-1 to TRBJ2-5, with TRBD1 identical over 8 bases. The CDR3 sequence is 14 residues long. The V segment lost 3 bases and the J segment 5 bases; nucleotides outside the gene matches: 8. CDR1 is SQVTM and CDR2 is ANQGSEA in the germline V gene. The CDR3 reads CSVEPRTGRETQYF. The CDR3 DNA reads TGCAGCGTTGAGCCCCGGACAGGGCGGGAGACCCAGTACTTC.